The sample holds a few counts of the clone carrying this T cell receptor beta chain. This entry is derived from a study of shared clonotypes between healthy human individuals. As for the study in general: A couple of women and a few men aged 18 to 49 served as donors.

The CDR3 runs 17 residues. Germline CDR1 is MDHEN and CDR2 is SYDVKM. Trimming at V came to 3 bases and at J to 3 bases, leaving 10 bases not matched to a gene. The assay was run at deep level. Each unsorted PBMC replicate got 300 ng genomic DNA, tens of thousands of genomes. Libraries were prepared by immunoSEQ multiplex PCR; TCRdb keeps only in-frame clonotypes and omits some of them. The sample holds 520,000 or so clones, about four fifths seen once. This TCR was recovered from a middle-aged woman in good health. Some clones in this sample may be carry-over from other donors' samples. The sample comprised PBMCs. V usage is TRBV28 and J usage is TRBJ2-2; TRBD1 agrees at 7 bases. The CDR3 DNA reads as TGTGCCAGCAGTTTCCCGACAGGGATCGGCTACACCGGGGAGCTGTTTTTT. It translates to CASSFPTGIGYTGELFF.